This T cell receptor (beta chain) was observed in a study of T cells in localized non-small cell lung cancer (dated by TCRdb to 2020 to 2021). In the study overall: The study analyzed T cell repertoires of about 230 early-stage NSCLC patients, comparing tumors and uninvolved tumor-adjacent lungs. The cohort consisted of 236 treatment-naive NSCLC patients whose localized lung tumors had been resected. The mean age of the NSCLC patients was about 70 years, with 120 to 150 men and around 99 women.

At diagnosis, tumor, uninvolved tumor-adjacent lung and peripheral blood were collected and then preserved as a mix of FFPE and fresh-frozen material. Blood samples were analyzed as peripheral blood mononuclear cells for TCR repertoire profiling. This clone was recorded once. The antigen it recognizes is unknown. Per-base qualities were not stored, and no clone one base away is much larger. The V end gives up 6 bases and the J end 8 bases, leaving 7 bases in the junction not matched to a gene. There are 13 amino acids in the CDR3, from cysteine to phenylalanine inclusive. The retained sequence is limited to the CDR3, 39 bases, with the frame set at the first base. The germline V gene yields LGHNT for CDR1 and FRNRAP for CDR2. TCR beta CDR3 regions were sequenced from DNA using the immunoSEQ Assay. Per the source publication's procedure: To compute T cell density, TCR beta template counts were normalized to usable DNA, which was estimated by amplifying housekeeping genes. The preseqR package was used to estimate richness by extrapolating to 400,000 templates for PBMC samples and to 120,000 templates for tissue samples. Clonality was calculated as one minus Pielou's evenness. Tissue-enriched TCRs were identified through differential abundance testing performed on productive amino-acid clonotypes, with a minimum total count of 5 and an alpha of 0.1. The Jaccard Index and the Morisita Overlap Index were used to quantify repertoire overlap between compartments. GLIPH grouped TCR beta CDR3s together with public tetramer-defined viral CDR3s, and a viral motif had to include at least three viral sequences and show V-gene enrichment. The immuneACCESS repertoire file appears here via TCRdb, limited to in-frame rearrangements. These files lack a portion of the clones; in checked studies, under half of the deficit traces to unresolved V genes, and the cause of the others is not known. The V and J calls and clone size were taken over from that table, and D and trimming were inferred from the DNA. The sample has 11,000 or so clones on record, more than 75% of them singletons. Clones ranked in the top ten supply roughly 8.6% of the sample.

Overall study outcomes, separate from this receptor: Uninvolved tumor-adjacent lung showed the highest T cell clonality, higher than tumor, which suggests more focused antigenic responses in the uninvolved tumor-adjacent lung. Since the design was exploratory, TCR variables were selected using unadjusted p-values with no false-discovery rate correction. Of the top 100 tumor clones, a median of approximately 60 were detected in paired uninvolved adjacent lung; around 27 were also among that lung's top 100. Longer overall survival was associated with higher blood T cell density, whereas shorter survival was associated with higher adjacent-lung clonality. Multi-region tumor sequencing was not performed, so intratumor heterogeneity could not be excluded.

In this chain, TRBV12-5 is recombined with TRBJ2-1, and 7 bases in between align with TRBD2. The source of this sequence is a male donor at least 60 years old with stage III lung adenocarcinoma. Sequencing used peripheral blood, obtained before any cancer treatment. The DNA sequence is given as TGTGCTAGTGGCCCCGGGACTACGGATGAGCAGTTCTTC. It specifies CASGPGTTDEQFF. The CDR3 plus the reference TRBV12-5 and TRBJ2-1 genes for the other parts give the full variable domain: DARVTQTPRHKVTEMGQEVTMRCQPILGHNTVFWYRQTMMQGLELLAYFRNRAPLDDSGMPKDRFSAEMPDATLATLKIQPSEPRDSAVYFCASGPGTTDEQFFGPGTRLTVL.